One sample yielded the 7 T cell receptor beta chains listed below, sequenced in a study of blood T cells in healthy people across ages. Primers used in a second PCR of about 6 to 11 cycles were a sample-barcoded 5' primer and a J-beta primer mix. TCRdb ran MiXCR on the 5' RACE reads and lists one entry per CDR3 protein. The sample holds fewer than 700,000 distinct CDR3 sequences; roughly 43% are singletons and the top ten take roughly 30%. The sequenced sample consisted of blood. Every receptor here comes from an older man in good health.

This rearrangement joins TRBV2 to TRBJ2-5; 13 bases are a match to TRBD2. Germline V gives CDR1 SNHLY, CDR2 FYNNEI. V lost 4 bases and J lost 0; bases outside the gene matches: 8. There are 18 residues in the CDR3. The CDR3 loop is CASSGLAGGPPHQETQYF. The CDR3 DNA reads as TGTGCCAGCAGTGGACTAGCGGGGGGCCCGCCCCACCAAGAGACCCAGTACTTC.

V is TRBV20-1 and J is TRBJ2-7; 7 bases agree with TRBD2. Germline trimming cut 6 bases from V and 0 bases from J; bases unmatched to any gene: 8. The CDR3 length is 14 residues. CDR1 DFQATT and CDR2 SNEGSKA come from the germline V gene (reference sequence). For the CDR3, the DNA is TGCAGTGCGGGGGTGGCTAGCGGCTCCTACGAGCAGTACTTC. The encoded protein is CSAGVASGSYEQYF.

V gene TRBV5-6 combines with J gene TRBJ2-4, with 9 bases identical to TRBD1. V dropped 1 base and J dropped 0; count of bases not matched to a gene: 5. The CDR3 totals 17 residues. CDR1 and CDR2 (germline): SGHDT, YYEEEE. DNA for the CDR3: TGTGCCAGCAGCTTGTGGGACAGGGACCTAGCCAAAAACATTCAGTACTTC. Its translation is CASSLWDRDLAKNIQYF.

The table lists this clonotype with a few counts. The J gene is TRBJ2-1, the V gene TRBV5-1; no clear D. In germline, CDR1 is SGHRS, CDR2 YFSETQ. V was shortened by 0 bases and J by 4 bases, with 8 bases between the two germline ends. This CDR3 region has 14 residues. The CDR3 DNA follows: TGCGCCAGCAGCTTGGACATGCGGTACAATGAGCAGTTCTTC. Protein sequence: CASSLDMRYNEQFF.

Concerning this clonotype: A clone one base away is much larger, so this may be a read error. The chain recombines TRBV4-3 with TRBJ2-5, with D possibly matching TRBD2 (5 bases). V shed 1 base and J shed 4 bases, with 16 bases lying between them. CDR1 is LGHNA and CDR2 is YSLEER in the germline V gene. The CDR3 consists of 16 residues. The CDR3 sequence is CASSQGNCGFSETQYF. DNA of the CDR3: TGCGCCAGCAGCCAAGGGAACTGCGGGTTTTCAGAGACCCAGTACTTC.

V usage is TRBV5-1 and J usage is TRBJ1-5, with D unclear. V lost 4 bases and J lost 7, with 18 bases in between. Germline V gives CDR1 SGHRS, CDR2 YFSETQ. This CDR3 comprises 15 residues. The DNA for the CDR3 is TGCGCCAGCAGCCGAACCGGGCAAAGCGAGCAGCCCCAGCATTTT. Its translation is CASSRTGQSEQPQHF.

This clonotype was found many times. The chain employs TRBV7-2 and TRBJ1-6, with 7 bases fitting TRBD1. Germline V gene data show CDR1 as SGHTA and CDR2 as FQGNSA. The CDR3 covers 16 residues. Trimming took 3 bases from V and 5 from J; bases not matched to a gene: 7. CDR3 loop: CASSLNARGNNSPLHF. The CDR3 bases are TGTGCCAGCAGCTTGAACGCCAGGGGGAATAATTCACCCCTCCACTTT.